The clone carrying this TCR beta chain was found a few times. Hyperthyroidism patients were newly diagnosed, under 2 months' duration, aged 18 to 65. Orbital computed tomography, together with clinical symptoms, serum thyroxine, TRAb and thyroid ultrasound, was used for diagnosis. Per the germline V gene, CDR1 is KGHSH and CDR2 is LQKENI. This CDR3 comprises 14 residues. Trimming took 4 bases from V and 4 from J, leaving 8 bases between them. The entry originates in a study of Graves' ophthalmopathy and Graves' hyperthyroidism. Study overall: Stable hyperthyroid donors showed no ophthalmopathy during 18 months follow-up.

TCR beta CDR3 amplification used RNA transcripts. Scientists carried out first-round RT-PCR using HTBI primers and then a second-round multiplex PCR. MiXCR, applied by TCRdb to the multiplex PCR reads, yields one record per CDR3 protein. The sample records over a million distinct CDR3 sequences, about 38% being singletons. Material for sequencing was peripheral blood or thyroid tissue (not recorded which). This chain links TRBV18 with TRBJ2-6; D remains unclear. The TCR comes from an adult man with Graves' hyperthyroidism. For the CDR3, the DNA is TGTGCCAGCTCACAGGGTCTGGGGGCCAACGTCCTGACTTTC. Amino acids: CASSQGLGANVLTF. Full variable domain (remainder filled in from reference TRBV18 and TRBJ2-6): NAGVMQNPRHLVRRRGQEARLRCSPMKGHSHVYWYRQLPEEGLKFMVYLQKENIIDESGMPKERFSAEFPKEGPSILRIQQVVRGDSAAYFCASSQGLGANVLTFGAGSRLTVL.